This T cell receptor beta chain was sequenced for a study of blood T cell repertoires in COVID-19. On the study more broadly: PBMCs, B-cell-depleted T cells, or T cells provided the cDNA or gDNA that made up the material.

CDR1 LGHDT and CDR2 YNNKEL come from the germline V gene (reference sequence). The CDR3 extends over 14 amino acids. J was trimmed by 6 bases and V by 6 bases; bases with no gene match: 7. In the authors' workflow: Nucleated cell number was recorded as an estimate derived from reference gene primer amplification. Sequencing used immunoSEQ multiplex PCR; TCRdb keeps in-frame clones, though not all of them. V, J and clone size were drawn from that table, and D and trimming were deduced from the DNA. The sample has more than 200,000 clones, about 85% seen once. This chain uses TRBV3-1 (or the pseudogene TRBV3-2) with TRBJ2-5; 10 bases are shared with TRBD1. This receptor was taken from a woman of 80 years or more with COVID-19, enrolled during active disease. Sequencing used peripheral blood. CDR3 region: CASRPTGGGKTQYF. As DNA, the CDR3 is TGTGCCAGCAGACCGACAGGGGGCGGGAAGACCCAGTACTTC.